The present entry profiles one TCR beta chain with its context. Its antigen is not yet known. Within one base of it there is no much larger clone, and no base qualities were kept. TCRbeta CDR3 regions were amplified from genomic DNA by means of the immunoSEQ Assay, a bias-controlled multiplex PCR. Per the source publication's procedure: Nucleated cell counts per sample were estimated from amplification of reference gene primers within the assay. Sequence reads were collapsed and filtered to measure the absolute abundance of every unique TCRbeta CDR3 rearrangement. For each sample, productive Simpson clonality was calculated by taking the square root of Simpson's diversity index across productive rearrangements. The clones in this table, taken by TCRdb from immuneACCESS, are in-frame only. Not every clone is retained; where verified, under half of the shortfall comes from an unresolved V gene, and the cause of the rest is unknown. The V and J calls and clone size are taken from that table; D and trimming were inferred from the DNA. The sample records about 69,000 clones, around 87% of which are singletons. About 17% of the sample belongs to the ten largest clones.

One collaborating source in Seattle enrolled patients while the patients were actively infected and followed the patients over time throughout the course of disease. Each collaborating institution followed its own protocols to collect whole blood in K2EDTA tubes. Collaborator samples were shipped for TCRbeta analysis as frozen whole blood, isolated PBMCs, or DNA extracted from either sample type. In the germline V gene, CDR1 corresponds to MNHEY and CDR2 to SVGAGI. Measured from the cysteine to the phenylalanine, the CDR3 is 13 residues long. Of all the DNA, just the CDR3 is kept, 39 bases in frame from base 1. Trimming costs V 6 bases and J 6 bases, and their ends lie 14 bases apart. This sample is drawn from a study of blood T cell repertoires in COVID-19 (dated by TCRdb to about 2020). Notes on the research overall: Samples from collaborators originated in the United States, Italy and Spain and spanned both the acute and convalescent phases of COVID-19. Nearly every sample came with metadata listing a de-identified subject ID, COVID-19 status, age in years and sex. Subjects who had been exposed to COVID-19, were actively infected with it, or had recovered from it provided the deeply sampled blood TCRbeta repertoires that made up the dataset. Where available, HLA class I and class II types were obtained from metadata supplied by the sample provider rather than from assay-based typing. The repertoires were released in a freely available public database intended as a resource for research on the immune response to SARS-CoV-2. The material from the prospective study consisted of cDNA or gDNA derived from T cells, B-cell-depleted T cells, or PBMCs. Samples came from the ongoing ImmuneRACE study (first 160 participants) plus 1,254 subjects from 6 global collaborators.

Findings and caveats that apply to the study as a whole: The quantity of clinical and demographic metadata differed by source and by participant and was supplied without curation.

This receptor was taken from a middle-aged man with COVID-19, enrolled during active disease. Sequencing used peripheral blood. The chain is encoded by TRBV6-5 joined to TRBJ1-1, with the identity of the D gene unclear. The bases read TGTGCCAGCAGGCCGGGAGTGTTATCTGAAGCTTTCTTT. Its coded protein is CASRPGVLSEAFF.